The clone carrying this TCR beta chain was recorded once. Sequenced by immunoSEQ multiplex PCR; TCRdb stores in-frame clones only, minus some. The sample carries about 2.1 million clones, around 93% recorded once. The naive CD8 subset, CD45RO-negative cells positively selected for CCR7, excluded terminally differentiated effector memory CD45RA+ cells. This entry comes from a study of shared clonotypes between healthy human individuals. This CDR3 is 16 amino acids long. CDR1 and CDR2 from the germline V gene are LNHDA and SQIVND (reference sequence). The ends were cut back, 0 bases at V and 0 bases at J, with 12 bases in the middle.

This receptor was taken from a young man in good health. Some clones in this sample may be carry-over from other donors' samples. The sequenced material came from naive CD8+ T cells from PBMCs. V and J are TRBV19 and TRBJ2-7; no reliable D call. CDR3 in amino acids: CASSIDQENLSYEQYF. The DNA of the CDR3 is TGTGCCAGTAGTATAGATCAGGAGAACCTCTCCTACGAGCAGTACTTC.